This TCR beta chain was documented in a study of blood T cell repertoires in COVID-19. Study overall: Nucleic acid was either cDNA or gDNA, and it came from T cells, B-cell-depleted T cells, or PBMCs.

How the authors handled the data: Amplification of reference gene primers provided the estimated nucleated cell counts. Using immunoSEQ multiplex PCR, the repertoire was profiled, and TCRdb retains in-frame clones only, with some absent. V, J and clone size reflect that table, while D and trimming were determined from the DNA. The sample yields some 340,000 clones, about 89% seen once. Cohort allocation depended upon clinical history that participants reported. Sequencing was done on a sample of PBMCs or T cells enriched from blood (not recorded which). The clonotype originates from a young woman who had recovered from COVID-19.

CDR3 DNA sequence: TGTGCCAGCAGCCAAGAAAGGGCAGGGGCGATATTGAACACTGAAGCTTTCTTT. Translated, it gives CASSQERAGAILNTEAFF. The chain employs TRBV3-1 (or the pseudogene TRBV3-2) and TRBJ1-1, with a tentative D call TRBD1 (6 bases). The CDR3 is 18 amino acids. Trimming took off 0 bases at V and 0 bases at J, with 17 bases between the two ends. CDR1 LGHDT and CDR2 YNNKEL come from the germline V gene (reference sequence).